This section outlines one T cell receptor beta chain sequence together with its context. TCRdb's table, derived via immunoSEQ multiplex PCR, lists solely in-frame clones and lacks some. The data hold 300,000 to 400,000 clones, with under 95% observed a single time. The data were taken from a study of blood T cell repertoires in COVID-19. The V and J ends lost 6 bases and 8 bases respectively, with 23 bases between them. This CDR3 has 16 residues. Germline V gene data show CDR1 as SGHNT and CDR2 as YENEEA. The clonotype originates from a woman between 18 and 30 years old who had recovered from COVID-19. Sequenced: peripheral blood. The chain combines TRBV11-3 with TRBJ2-1; D might be TRBD2 (6 bases). The CDR3 protein is CASSTRDWEVFDEQFF. In nucleotides, the CDR3 is TGTGCCAGCAGTACTCGGGACTGGGAGGTTTTTGATGAGCAGTTCTTC.